A selection of T cell receptor beta chains follows, all from one sample in a study of blood T cells in healthy people across ages. Each CDR3 protein is one row after TCRdb ran MiXCR on the 5' RACE reads. The data hold 1.4 million or so distinct CDR3 sequences, with 35% to 45% observed a single time. The sample comprised blood. All receptors come from a woman aged 18 to 35 in good health. CDR3s include the opening cysteine and the closing phenylalanine or tryptophan. The D gene is left open where the match is weak. Clone size, where shown, is once, few, many, or a class for clones that have expanded.

CASSEGRQGARGYTF,TGTGCCAGCAGTGAAGGGAGACAGGGGGCACGAGGCTACACCTTC,NA,TRBD1,TRBV25-1,TRBJ1-2
CASSFSSGVEFF,TGTGCCAGCAGTTTTAGTTCGGGGGTGGAGTTCTTC,few,NA,TRBV27,TRBJ2-1
CASSLSYGYREQFF,TGTGCCAGCAGTTTATCGTACGGGTATCGGGAGCAGTTCTTC,few,NA,TRBV27,TRBJ2-1
CASSPNRDNSPPHF,TGTGCCAGCTCACCAAACAGGGATAATTCACCCCCCCACTTT,once,NA,TRBV18,TRBJ1-6
CASSLGLAENQYF,TGTGCCAGCAGCCTCGGACTAGCGGAAAATCAGTACTTC,NA,TRBD2,TRBV7-9,TRBJ2-4
CAWSPGASTDTQYF,TGTGCCTGGAGTCCTGGGGCAAGCACAGATACGCAGTATTTT,few,NA,TRBV30,TRBJ2-3
CASSRAEHYGYTF,TGTGCCAGCAGTCGTGCGGAACACTATGGCTACACCTTC,NA,NA,TRBV12-3/TRBV12-4,TRBJ1-2
CASSLGTVLGGYTF,TGCGCCAGCAGCTTGGGTACAGTCTTGGGTGGCTACACCTTC,few,NA,TRBV5-1,TRBJ1-2
CASSVTGWSYEQYF,TGTGCCAGCAGCGTGACAGGGTGGTCCTACGAGCAGTACTTC,NA,TRBD1,TRBV6-2/TRBV6-3,TRBJ2-7
CALSEGPQGNQPQHF,TGTGCCCTCAGTGAGGGGCCCCAGGGCAATCAGCCCCAGCATTTT,NA,NA,TRBV10-3,TRBJ1-5
CSARDRFFYNEQFF,TGCAGTGCCCGGGACAGATTCTTTTACAATGAGCAGTTCTTC,NA,TRBD1,TRBV20-1,TRBJ2-1
CASSQEGRGSEKLFF,TGCGCCAGCAGCCAAGAGGGGCGAGGTAGTGAAAAACTGTTTTTT,NA,NA,TRBV4-3,TRBJ1-4